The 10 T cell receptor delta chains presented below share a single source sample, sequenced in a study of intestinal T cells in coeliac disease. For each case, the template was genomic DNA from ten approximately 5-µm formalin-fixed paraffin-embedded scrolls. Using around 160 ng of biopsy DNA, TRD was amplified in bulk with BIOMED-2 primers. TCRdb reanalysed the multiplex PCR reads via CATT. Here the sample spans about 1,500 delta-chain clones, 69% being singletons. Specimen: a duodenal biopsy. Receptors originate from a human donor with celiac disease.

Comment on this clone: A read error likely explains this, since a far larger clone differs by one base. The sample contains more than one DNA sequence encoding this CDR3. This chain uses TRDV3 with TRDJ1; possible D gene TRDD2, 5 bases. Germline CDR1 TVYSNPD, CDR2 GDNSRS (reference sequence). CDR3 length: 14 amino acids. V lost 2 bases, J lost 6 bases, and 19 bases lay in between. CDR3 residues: CAFSPPTGDYKLIF. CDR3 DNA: TGTGCCTTTTCCCCCCCTACCGGAGATTATAAACTCATCTTT.

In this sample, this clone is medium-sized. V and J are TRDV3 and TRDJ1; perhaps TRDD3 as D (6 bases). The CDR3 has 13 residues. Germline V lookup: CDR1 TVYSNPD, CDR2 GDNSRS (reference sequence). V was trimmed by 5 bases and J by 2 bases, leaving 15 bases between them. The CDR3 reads CALPVWGTDKLIF. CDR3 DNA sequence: TGTGCCCTTCCCGTCTGGGGTACCGATAAACTCATCTTT.

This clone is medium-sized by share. For the CDR3, the DNA is TGTGCCTTCAACTCCCAAGGGATCCTATTTAGGGCCTTAGATATATCCGATAAACTCATCTTT. Translating gives CAFNSQGILFRALDISDKLIF. The rearrangement joins TRDV3 to TRDJ1; D might be TRDD2 or TRDD3, each matching 5 bases. Trimming took 3 bases from V and 3 from J, leaving 38 bases between them. Germline lookup yields CDR1 TVYSNPD and CDR2 GDNSRS (reference sequence). This CDR3 has 21 residues.

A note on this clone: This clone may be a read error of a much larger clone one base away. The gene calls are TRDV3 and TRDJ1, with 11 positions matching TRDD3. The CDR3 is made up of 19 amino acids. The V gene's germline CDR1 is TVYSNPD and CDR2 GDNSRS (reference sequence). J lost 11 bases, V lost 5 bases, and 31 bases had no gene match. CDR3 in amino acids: CAAHPSYTRWGIRRGGLIF. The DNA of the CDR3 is TGTGCCGCGCACCCTTCCTACACTCGGTGGGGGATACGGAGGGGAGGGCTCATCTTT.

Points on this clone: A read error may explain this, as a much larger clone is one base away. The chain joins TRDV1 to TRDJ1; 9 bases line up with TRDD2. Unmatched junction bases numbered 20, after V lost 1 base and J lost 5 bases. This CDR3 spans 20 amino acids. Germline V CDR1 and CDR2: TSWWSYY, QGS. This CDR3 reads CALGEPCRPSYDYCGDKLIF. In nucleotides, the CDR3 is TGTGCTCTTGGGGAACCCTGCCGGCCTTCCTACGATTACTGTGGGGATAAACTCATCTTT.

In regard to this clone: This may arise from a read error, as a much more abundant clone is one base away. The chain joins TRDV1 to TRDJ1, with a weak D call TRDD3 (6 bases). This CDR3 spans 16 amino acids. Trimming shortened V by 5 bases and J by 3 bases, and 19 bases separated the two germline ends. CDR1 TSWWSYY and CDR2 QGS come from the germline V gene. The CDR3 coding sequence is TGTGCTCTTGGGAAACCACTGGAGAACTGGGCCGATAAACTCATCTTT. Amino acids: CALGKPLENWADKLIF.

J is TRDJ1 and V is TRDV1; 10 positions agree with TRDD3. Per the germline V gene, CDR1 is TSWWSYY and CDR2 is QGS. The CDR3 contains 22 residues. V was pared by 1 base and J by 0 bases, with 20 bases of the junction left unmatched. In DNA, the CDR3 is TGTGCTCTTGGGGAACCACCCCTCCCGTACTGGGGGATTAACACCTACACCGATAAACTCATCTTT. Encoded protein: CALGEPPLPYWGINTYTDKLIF.

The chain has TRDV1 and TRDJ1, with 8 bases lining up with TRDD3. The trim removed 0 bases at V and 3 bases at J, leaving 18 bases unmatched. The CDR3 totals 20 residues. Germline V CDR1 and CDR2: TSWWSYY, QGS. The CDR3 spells CALGELSLLTTGGRADKLIF. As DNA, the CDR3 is TGTGCTCTTGGGGAACTTTCCTTACTAACTACTGGGGGCCGAGCCGATAAACTCATCTTT.

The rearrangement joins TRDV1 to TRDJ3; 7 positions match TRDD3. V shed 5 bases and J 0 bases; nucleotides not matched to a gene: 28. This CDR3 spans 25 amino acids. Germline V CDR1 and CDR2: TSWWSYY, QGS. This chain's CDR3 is CALGFRLPSGRLGTPSSWDTRQMFF. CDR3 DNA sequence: TGTGCTCTTGGGTTTCGCCTACCCAGTGGAAGACTGGGGACTCCCTCCTCCTGGGACACCCGACAGATGTTTTTC.

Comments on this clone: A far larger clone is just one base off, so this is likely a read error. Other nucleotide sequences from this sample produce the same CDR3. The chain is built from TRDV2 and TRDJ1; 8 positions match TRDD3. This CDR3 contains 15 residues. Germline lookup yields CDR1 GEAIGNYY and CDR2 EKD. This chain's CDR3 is CACDPLGGLTDKLIF. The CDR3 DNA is TGTGCCTGTGACCCACTGGGGGGCCTCACCGATAAACTCATTTTT.